These 28 T cell receptor beta chains came from one sample sequenced in a study of response to subunit inactivated influenza vaccine. MiXCR, run by TCRdb on the RT-PCR reads, gives a single entry per CDR3 protein. The repertoire holds around 480,000 distinct CDR3 sequences, with approximately 11% as singletons. Sequences were derived from PBMCs from blood, sampled 40 to 50 days after vaccination. Every receptor here comes from a man aged 50-60 years who received an inactivated influenza vaccine.

This clonotype has just a few counts. The chain uses TRBV6-1 and TRBJ1-5; D gene ambiguous. CDR1 is MNHNS, CDR2 SASEGT, per germline. The length of the CDR3 is 12 residues. V was pared by 3 bases and J by 7 bases, with 7 bases between. This CDR3 is CASSDLRQPQHF. In nucleotides, the CDR3 is TGTGCCAGCAGTGACCTTCGCCAGCCCCAGCATTTT.

This clonotype turned up a few times. V and J are TRBV10-3 and TRBJ2-4, with TRBD2 as a possible D gene (7 bases). Trimming left V 6 bases short and J 5 bases short, with 11 bases between. The CDR3 length is 13 residues. The V gene's germline CDR1 is ENHRY and CDR2 SYGVKD. CDR3 nucleotide sequence: TGTGCCATCAGGTCGGGGGGCGAAAACATTCAGTACTTC. It specifies CAIRSGGENIQYF.

This clonotype was found a few times. This sequence joins TRBV5-1 and TRBJ2-6; D possibly corresponds to TRBD1 (5 bases). Looked up from germline, CDR1 is SGHRS and CDR2 is YFSETQ. V was shortened by 4 bases and J by 0 bases, with 8 bases between the two germline ends. The CDR3 is made up of 15 amino acids. The CDR3 coding sequence is TGCGCCAGCAGCGACCAGGGCTCTGGGGCCAACGTCCTGACTTTC. This encodes CASSDQGSGANVLTF.

The chain joins TRBV15 to TRBJ2-1; weak D call: TRBD2 (6 bases). The germline CDR1 and CDR2 sequences are LNHNV and YYDKDF (reference sequence). The CDR3 length is 14 residues. Trimming left V 5 bases short and J 6 bases short, with 14 bases between. CDR3 sequence (DNA): TGTGCCACCAGCGGGAGGTGGGGTAGCAATGAGCAGTTCTTC. This encodes CATSGRWGSNEQFF.

CDR3 residues: CASSQTGSGANVLTF. Written as DNA, the CDR3 is TGTGCCAGCAGTCAAACAGGGTCTGGGGCCAACGTCCTGACTTTC. This chain joins TRBV6-2 or TRBV6-3 and TRBJ2-6; a weak D match, TRBD1 (6 bases). This CDR3 has 15 amino acids. V was trimmed by 5 bases and J by 1 base, leaving 9 bases between them. Germline V lookup: CDR1 MNHEY, CDR2 SVGEGT.

The V call is TRBV6-8, the J call TRBJ2-1; D remains unclear. CDR1 is MNHGY, CDR2 SAAAGT, per germline. The CDR3 covers 12 residues. V was clipped by 2 bases and J by 7 bases, with 6 bases between them. In nucleotides, the CDR3 is TGTGCCAGCAGTTACACGGAGAATGAGCAGTTCTTC. The encoded protein is CASSYTENEQFF.

As for this clonotype: A much larger clone is a single base away; this may be a read error. The J gene is TRBJ2-3, the V gene TRBV12-3 or TRBV12-4; D uncertain. CDR3 length equals 14 residues. CDR3: CSSSLATPTDTQYF. CDR3 bases: TGTTCCAGCAGTTTAGCTACCCCCACAGATACGCAGTATTTT.

A few counts support this clonotype. The chain joins TRBV20-1 to TRBJ2-1, with D perhaps TRBD2 (5 bases). With 1 base removed from V and 7 bases from J, the gap between germline ends came to 26 bases. CDR1 and CDR2 from the germline V gene are DFQATT and SNEGSKA (reference sequence). This CDR3 has 18 amino acids. The CDR3 here is CSARGRRRALEGLNEQFF. In DNA form, the CDR3 reads TGCAGTGCTAGAGGCAGGCGGCGGGCCCTTGAGGGCCTGAATGAGCAGTTCTTC.

This clonotype was seen only a few times. The rearrangement joins TRBV20-1 to TRBJ1-6; tentatively, D is TRBD1 (6 bases). Per germline, CDR1 DFQATT and CDR2 SNEGSKA (reference sequence). CDR3 length: 18 residues. V was shortened by 1 base and J by 6 bases, with 22 bases between the two germline ends. CDR3 DNA: TGCAGTGCTAGAGGCGGACCCAAGGGGGGAGTTATTAATTCACCCCTCCACTTT. Amino acids: CSARGGPKGGVINSPLHF.

This clonotype was found a few times. V is TRBV12-3 or TRBV12-4 and J is TRBJ1-2; 9 nucleotides align to TRBD1. CDR3 length: 14 residues. Trimming cost V 7 bases and J 4 bases; bases outside gene matches: 7. CDR3 DNA sequence: TGTGCCAGCACTTACAGGGGGCGAGGCTATGGCTACACCTTC. Translated: CASTYRGRGYGYTF.

J is TRBJ2-4 and V is TRBV7-9, with D possibly TRBD2 on 6 matching bases. The germline V gene encodes CDR1 SEHNR and CDR2 FQNEAQ (reference sequence). V was pared by 1 base and J by 0 bases, with 13 bases between. The length of the CDR3 is 17 residues. For the CDR3, the DNA is TGTGCCAGCAGCTTAGAAAAGGGACTGATAGCCAAAAACATTCAGTACTTC. Amino acids: CASSLEKGLIAKNIQYF.

Many counts were recorded for this clonotype. The chain links TRBV6-1 to TRBJ2-7; a weak D match, TRBD2 (6 bases). V was cut by 8 bases and J by 2 bases, with 16 bases left in between. Germline V CDR1 and CDR2: MNHNS, SASEGT. This CDR3 is 14 amino acids long. CDR3: CASLRGTHAYEQYF. The CDR3 DNA follows: TGTGCCAGCCTAAGAGGGACTCACGCCTACGAGCAGTACTTC.

The genes are TRBV20-1 and TRBJ2-7, with D unclear. The V end lost 7 bases, the J end lost 6 bases, and 19 bases lay between the germline ends. Germline values: CDR1 DFQATT, CDR2 SNEGSKA (reference sequence). The CDR3 has 13 amino acids. CDR3: CSGTGPGRSEQYF. The CDR3 bases are TGCAGTGGAACCGGACCAGGTCGGTCCGAGCAGTACTTC.

This clonotype was seen at least ten times. The chain links TRBV4-1 to TRBJ2-5; D is undetermined. This CDR3 is built from 14 residues. Trimming took off 3 bases at V and 2 bases at J, with 10 bases between the two ends. Germline values: CDR1 MGHRA, CDR2 YSYEKL. The CDR3 protein is CASSHHGRQETQYF. Written as DNA, the CDR3 is TGCGCCAGCAGCCATCACGGGCGACAAGAGACCCAGTACTTC.

The V and J genes are TRBV27 and TRBJ2-3; 8 positions agree with TRBD2. V trimming: 7 bases; J trimming: 0 bases; junction bases outside the gene matches: 3. CDR1 is MNHEY, CDR2 SMNVEV, per germline (reference sequence). The CDR3 sequence is 14 residues long. CDR3 sequence (DNA): TGTGCCAGCAACGCGGGGGGAAGCACAGATACGCAGTATTTT. The encoded protein is CASNAGGSTDTQYF.

Only a few counts were recorded for this clonotype. The chain combines TRBV12-3 or TRBV12-4 with TRBJ2-3; possible D gene TRBD2, 6 bases. Trimming shortened V by 1 base and J by 4 bases, and 18 bases separated the two germline ends. CDR3 size: 17 residues. The CDR3 protein is CASSLVSAGLRSDTQYF. In DNA, the CDR3 is TGTGCCAGCAGTTTAGTCTCGGCGGGGTTGAGATCAGATACGCAGTATTTT.

This CDR3 reads CASSQALGDGANVLTF. The CDR3 nucleotides read TGTGCCAGCAGCCAAGCCCTAGGGGATGGGGCCAACGTCCTGACTTTC. The rearrangement links TRBV3-1 to TRBJ2-6; D is possibly TRBD1 (5 bases). The V end lost 1 base, the J end lost 3 bases, and 10 bases lay between the germline ends. This CDR3 comprises 16 residues. Germline V gives CDR1 LGHDT, CDR2 YNNKEL (reference sequence). The variable domain in full, completed from reference TRBV3-1 and TRBJ2-6, reads DTAVSQTPKYLVTQMGNDKSIKCEQNLGHDTMYWYKQDSKKFLKIMFSYNNKELIINETVPNRFSPKSPDKAHLNLHINSLELGDSAVYFCASSQALGDGANVLTFGAGSRLTVL.

The chain employs TRBV4-2 and TRBJ2-1, with D possibly TRBD2 on 5 matching bases. Per the germline V gene, CDR1 is LGHNA and CDR2 is YNFKEQ. This CDR3 is 17 amino acids long. V lost 4 bases, J lost 6 bases, and 22 bases lay in between. In nucleotides, the CDR3 is TGTGCCAGCAGCCGGTTCGGCACGGGGAGTTTGACCAATGAGCAGTTCTTC. It codes for CASSRFGTGSLTNEQFF.

Ten or more counts support this clonotype. The chain joins TRBV11-2 to TRBJ2-1, with D unclear. Germline CDR1 SGHAT, CDR2 FQNNGV. There are 12 residues in the CDR3. V gave up 2 bases and J gave up 5 bases, with 4 bases separating them. In DNA form, the CDR3 reads TGTGCCAGCAGCTTATCTAACAATGAGCAGTTCTTC. Translating gives CASSLSNNEQFF.

In this sample, this clonotype turned up a few times. The chain recombines TRBV19 with TRBJ2-5; unclear D gene. The CDR3 has 13 residues. Trimming stripped 1 base from V and 4 bases from J, with 7 bases between. Germline values: CDR1 LNHDA, CDR2 SQIVND (reference sequence). CDR3 in amino acids: CASSIGSGETQYF. The CDR3, as DNA: TGTGCCAGTAGTATAGGTTCTGGAGAGACCCAGTACTTC.

The sample holds many counts of this clonotype. The chain links TRBV11-2 to TRBJ2-7; a weak D match, TRBD1 (6 bases). The V end was cut by 5 bases, the J end by 2 bases, with 10 bases between. Germline V gene data show CDR1 as SGHAT and CDR2 as FQNNGV. The CDR3 is made up of 13 amino acids. CDR3: CASSLQGTYEQYF. The CDR3 DNA sequence: TGTGCCAGCAGCCTACAGGGAACCTACGAGCAGTACTTC.

V usage is TRBV9 and J usage is TRBJ1-4; the match to TRBD1 covers 7 bases. J lost 3 bases, V lost 2 bases, and 7 bases had no gene match. The CDR3 covers 16 residues. Germline V gives CDR1 SGDLS, CDR2 YYNGEE. CDR3 sequence (DNA): TGTGCCAGCAGCGTGCGTACAGGGGCCCCTAATGAAAAACTGTTTTTT. This sequence encodes CASSVRTGAPNEKLFF.

This clonotype has at least ten counts. This chain uses TRBV5-1 with TRBJ1-5, with D possibly being TRBD1 (6 bases). The CDR3 has 14 amino acids. V lost 0 bases and J 2 bases, leaving 6 bases between the germline ends. In germline, CDR1 is SGHRS, CDR2 YFSETQ. This CDR3 reads CASSLGTGNQPQHF. CDR3 sequence (DNA): TGCGCCAGCAGCTTGGGGACAGGCAATCAGCCCCAGCATTTT.

This clonotype appeared a few times. V and J are TRBV20-1 and TRBJ2-7; D might be TRBD1 or TRBD2, each matching 5 bases. Germline V gene lookup returns CDR1 DFQATT and CDR2 SNEGSKA (reference sequence). This CDR3 region has 15 residues. V was shortened by 6 bases and J by 2 bases, with 20 bases between the two germline ends. The CDR3 coding sequence is TGCAGTGCCCGAGGGGCTCTCCTCCGAGCCTACGAGCAGTACTTC. Translating gives CSARGALLRAYEQYF.

This clonotype was seen repeatedly, ten times or more. The V call is TRBV29-1, the J call TRBJ1-2; no reliable D call. Trimming left V 5 bases short and J 6 bases short, with 22 bases between. Germline-derived CDR1 and CDR2 are SQVTM and ANQGSEA. The CDR3 consists of 15 residues. This chain's CDR3 is CSVSEAATYSHGYTF. In nucleotides, the CDR3 is TGCAGCGTTTCCGAGGCGGCGACTTACAGCCATGGCTACACCTTC.

This clonotype has at least ten counts. The genes are TRBV12-3 or TRBV12-4 and TRBJ1-1; D is unclear. This CDR3 region has 14 residues. Trimming shortened V by 3 bases and J by 4 bases, and 12 bases separated the two germline ends. Here the CDR3 reads CASSLRGGSTEAFF. CDR3 in DNA: TGTGCCAGCAGTTTGCGGGGAGGGAGCACTGAAGCTTTCTTT.

The V and J genes are TRBV5-1 and TRBJ2-7; 7 bases are a match to TRBD1. Unmatched junction bases numbered 8, after V lost 3 bases and J lost 8 bases. The germline gives CDR1 SGHRS, CDR2 YFSETQ. The CDR3 has 13 residues. CDR3 amino acids: CASSWTTGTKQYF. The CDR3 DNA follows: TGCGCCAGCAGCTGGACGACAGGGACCAAGCAGTACTTC.

The chain employs TRBV6-5 and TRBJ2-7; D ambiguous. The CDR3 loop spans 15 amino acids. The V and J ends lost 3 bases and 0 bases respectively, with 12 bases between them. Per the germline V gene, CDR1 is MNHEY and CDR2 is SVGAGI. The CDR3 is CASSYSARSSYEQYF. The CDR3 DNA reads as TGTGCCAGCAGTTATTCGGCACGGAGCTCCTACGAGCAGTACTTC.